This T cell receptor beta chain was observed in a study of CD8 T cells in ankylosing spondylitis. Deletions cut 9 bases from V and 0 bases from J, with 6 bases between. This CDR3 comprises 13 residues. Quantitative 5'-RACE with molecular barcodes produced the TCR beta libraries. TCRdb reprocessed the 5' RACE reads with MiXCR, giving one entry per CDR3 protein. Among about 510,000 distinct CDR3 sequences, over 4% were seen once, and the ten largest hold around 3.5%. Worth noting for this clonotype: The antigen remains unidentified.

The study, taken as a whole, reports: Disease-linked clones bore a CD8+ phenotype, appearing relatively rarely in peripheral blood. Reported data indicate significant enrichment of disease-linked clones within matched ankylosing spondylitis synovial fluid. Ankylosing spondylitis blood appeared to carry a characteristic TCR beta motif of several highly homologous variants. Earlier literature documents some of the motif variants in reactive arthritis synovial fluid and blood.

The rearrangement joins TRBV23-1 to TRBJ2-6; D call uncertain. TRBV23-1 is an ORF; its function is uncertain. Source material: blood, either unsorted or a sorted T cell fraction (not recorded which). The clonotype originates from a male donor with ankylosing spondylitis. This chain's CDR3 is CARKLSGANVLTF. The CDR3 region has the DNA TGCGCCAGGAAGCTCTCTGGGGCCAACGTCCTGACTTTC.